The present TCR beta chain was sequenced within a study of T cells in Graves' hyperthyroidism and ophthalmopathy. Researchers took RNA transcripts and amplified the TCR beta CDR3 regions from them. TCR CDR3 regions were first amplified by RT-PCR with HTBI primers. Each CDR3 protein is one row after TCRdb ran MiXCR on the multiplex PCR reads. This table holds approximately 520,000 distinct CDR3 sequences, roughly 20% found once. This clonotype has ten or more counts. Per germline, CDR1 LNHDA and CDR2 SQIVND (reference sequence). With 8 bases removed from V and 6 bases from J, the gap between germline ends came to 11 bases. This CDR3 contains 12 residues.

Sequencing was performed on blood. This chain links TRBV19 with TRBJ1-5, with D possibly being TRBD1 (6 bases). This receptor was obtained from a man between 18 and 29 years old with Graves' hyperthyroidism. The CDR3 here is CASSGVFQPQHF. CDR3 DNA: TGTGCCAGTTCAGGGGTATTTCAGCCCCAGCATTTT.